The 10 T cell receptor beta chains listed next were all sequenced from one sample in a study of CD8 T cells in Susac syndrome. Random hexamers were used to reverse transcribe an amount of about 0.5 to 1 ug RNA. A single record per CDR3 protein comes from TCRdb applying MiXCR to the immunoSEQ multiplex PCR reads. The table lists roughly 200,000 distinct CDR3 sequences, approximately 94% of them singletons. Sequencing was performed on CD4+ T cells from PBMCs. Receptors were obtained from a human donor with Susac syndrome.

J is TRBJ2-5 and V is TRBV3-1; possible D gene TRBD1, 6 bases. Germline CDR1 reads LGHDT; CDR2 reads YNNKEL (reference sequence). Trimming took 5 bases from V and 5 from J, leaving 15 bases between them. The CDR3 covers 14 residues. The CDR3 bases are TGTGCCAGCAGCATCTGGGGGCCGGGGGAGACCCAGTACTTC. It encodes CASSIWGPGETQYF.

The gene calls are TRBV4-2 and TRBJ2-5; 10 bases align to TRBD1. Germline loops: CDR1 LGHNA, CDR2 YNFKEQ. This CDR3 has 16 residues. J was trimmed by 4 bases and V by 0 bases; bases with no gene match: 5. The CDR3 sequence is CASSQDVGQGGETQYF. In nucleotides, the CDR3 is TGTGCCAGCAGCCAAGATGTAGGACAGGGGGGAGAGACCCAGTACTTC.

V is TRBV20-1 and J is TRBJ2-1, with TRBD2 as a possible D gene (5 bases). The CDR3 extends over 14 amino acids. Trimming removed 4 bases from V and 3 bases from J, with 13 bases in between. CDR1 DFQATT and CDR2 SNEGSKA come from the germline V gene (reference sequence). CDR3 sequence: CSAKTNNLYNEQFF. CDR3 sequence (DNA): TGCAGTGCTAAGACTAACAACCTCTACAATGAGCAGTTCTTC.

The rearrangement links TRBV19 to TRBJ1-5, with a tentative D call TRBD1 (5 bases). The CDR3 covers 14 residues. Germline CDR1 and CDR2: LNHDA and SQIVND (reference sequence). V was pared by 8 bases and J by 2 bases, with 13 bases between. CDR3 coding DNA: TGTGCCAGTTCCAGGGCTTCTGGCAATCAGCCCCAGCATTTT. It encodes CASSRASGNQPQHF.

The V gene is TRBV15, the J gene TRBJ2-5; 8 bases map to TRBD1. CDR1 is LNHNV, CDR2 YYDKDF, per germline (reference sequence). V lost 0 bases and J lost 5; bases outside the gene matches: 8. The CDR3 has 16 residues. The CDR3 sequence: CATSRDRGQGRETQYF. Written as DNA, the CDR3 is TGTGCCACCAGCAGAGATCGAGGACAGGGTCGGGAGACCCAGTACTTC.

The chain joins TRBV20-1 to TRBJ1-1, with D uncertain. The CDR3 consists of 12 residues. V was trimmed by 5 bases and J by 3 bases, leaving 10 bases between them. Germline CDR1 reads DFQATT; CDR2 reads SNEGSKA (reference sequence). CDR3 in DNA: TGCAGTGCTTTCCGGTCGGACACTGAAGCTTTCTTT. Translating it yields CSAFRSDTEAFF.

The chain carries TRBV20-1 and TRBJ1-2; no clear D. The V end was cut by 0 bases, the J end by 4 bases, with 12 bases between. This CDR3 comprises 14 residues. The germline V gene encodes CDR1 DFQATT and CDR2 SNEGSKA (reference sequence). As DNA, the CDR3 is TGCAGTGCTAGAGATATTCGGGCGGGCTATGGCTACACCTTC. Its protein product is CSARDIRAGYGYTF.

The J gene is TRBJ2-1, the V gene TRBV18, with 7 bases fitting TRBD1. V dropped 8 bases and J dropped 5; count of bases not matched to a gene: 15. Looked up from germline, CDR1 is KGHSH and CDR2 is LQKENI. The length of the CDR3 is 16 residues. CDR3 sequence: CASRLRTGGGNNEQFF. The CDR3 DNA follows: TGTGCCAGCCGTCTACGGACAGGTGGAGGTAACAATGAGCAGTTCTTC.

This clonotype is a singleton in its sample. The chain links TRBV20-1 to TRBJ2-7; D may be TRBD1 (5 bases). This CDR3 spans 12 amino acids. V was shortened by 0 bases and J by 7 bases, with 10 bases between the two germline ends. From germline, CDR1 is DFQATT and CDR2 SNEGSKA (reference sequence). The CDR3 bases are TGCAGTGCTAGAGACCCTGGGGCAGAGCAGTACTTC. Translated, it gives CSARDPGAEQYF.

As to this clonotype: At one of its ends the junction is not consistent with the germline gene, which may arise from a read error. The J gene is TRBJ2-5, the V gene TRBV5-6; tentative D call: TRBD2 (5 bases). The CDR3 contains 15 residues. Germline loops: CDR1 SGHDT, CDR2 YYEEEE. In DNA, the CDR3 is TGTGCCAGCAGGTTGGGAAATCGAGGGAAAGGGACCCAGTACTTC. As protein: CASRLGNRGKGTQYF. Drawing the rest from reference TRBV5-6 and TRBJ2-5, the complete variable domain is DAGVTQSPTHLIKTRGQQVTLRCSPKSGHDTVSWYQQALGQGPQFIFQYYEEEERQRGNFPDRFSGHQFPNYSSELNVNALLLGDSALYLCASRLGNRGKGTQYFGPGTRLLVL.